These 4 T cell receptor beta chains were all obtained from the same sample, sequenced in a study of siplizumab effects on memory and regulatory T cells. Assay: immunoSEQ multiplex PCR; the TCRdb copy retains only in-frame clones and omits some. The sample records more than 85,000 clones, 90% to 95% being singletons. Source material: Tregs sorted from blood. The receptors stem from a human donor in good health.

This sequence joins TRBV30 and TRBJ1-4; a possible D gene is TRBD1 (6 bases). Germline V gives CDR1 GTSNPN, CDR2 SVGIG (reference sequence). This CDR3 contains 15 residues. Trimming removed 1 base at V and 8 bases at J, with 17 bases between. CDR3 nucleotide sequence: TGTGCCTGGAGTGACCTAGGGGGGGCGGGGGAAAAACTGTTTTTT. It encodes CAWSDLGGAGEKLFF.

This clone showed up just a few times. The chain uses TRBV10-3 and TRBJ2-7; D uncertain. The CDR3 is 12 residues long. Trimming removed 3 bases from V and 2 bases from J, with 5 bases in between. Germline V gives CDR1 ENHRY, CDR2 SYGVKD. CDR3: CAISDRPYEQYF. CDR3 in DNA: TGTGCCATCAGTGACAGACCCTACGAGCAGTACTTC.

CDR3 in amino acids: CASSYRGEGPYEQYF. In DNA, the CDR3 is TGTGCCAGCAGTTATCGGGGAGAGGGACCCTACGAGCAGTACTTC. The chain carries TRBV27 and TRBJ2-7, with D perhaps matching TRBD1 or TRBD2 (5 bases each). This CDR3 contains 15 residues. CDR1 MNHEY and CDR2 SMNVEV come from the germline V gene (reference sequence). With 4 bases removed from V and 2 bases from J, the gap between germline ends came to 15 bases.

Comments on this clone: The junction and the germline gene differ at one end; a read error may be behind it. The genes are TRBV2 and TRBJ2-3, with 12 bases fitting TRBD2. The CDR3 contains 17 residues. Germline V gene lookup returns CDR1 SNHLY and CDR2 FYNNEI. The CDR3 reads CASSAVLTSGSTDTQYF. In DNA, the CDR3 is TGTGCCAGCAGTGCGGTGTTGACTAGCGGGAGCACGGATACGCAGTATTTT.